The rows below give T cell receptor beta chains drawn from one sample of a study of blood T cells in healthy people across ages. TCRdb reprocessed the 5' RACE reads via MiXCR and lists one record per CDR3 protein. The table lists 600,000 or so distinct CDR3 sequences, around 21% of them singletons. The sequencing input was blood. These receptors were collected from a man in his 70s in good health. The CDR3 runs from the conserved cysteine through the conserved F or W. The D gene is left open where the match is weak. Expanded clones are given a class, and other clones once, few, many or no size at all.

TRBV29-1,many,TRBD2,TRBJ2-3,CSVAEIAGATQYF,TGCAGCGTTGCGGAAATAGCGGGAGCTACGCAGTATTTT
TRBV5-1,-,-,TRBJ1-2,CASSLEVALGDGYTF,TGCGCCAGCAGCTTGGAAGTTGCCCTCGGTGATGGCTACACCTTC
TRBV18,-,TRBD2,TRBJ2-2,CASSREGANTGELFF,TGTGCCAGCTCCCGGGAGGGAGCGAACACCGGGGAGCTGTTTTTT
TRBV7-8,-,-,TRBJ1-2,CASSLVGAVPYGYTF,TGTGCCAGCAGCTTAGTGGGGGCGGTTCCCTATGGCTACACCTTC
TRBV12-3/TRBV12-4,few,-,TRBJ2-7,CASSQSSGGREQYF,TGTGCCAGCAGCCAAAGTAGTGGGGGCCGTGAGCAGTACTTC
TRBV29-1,-,-,TRBJ2-1,CSARDPESYNEQSF,TGCAGCGCAAGAGACCCCGAGAGTTACAATGAGCAGTCCTTC
TRBV20-1,few,TRBD2,TRBJ2-5,CSALTSGRSEAQYF,TGCAGTGCCTTGACTAGCGGGAGGTCAGAGGCCCAGTACTTC
TRBV28,few,TRBD1,TRBJ2-5,CASRTNGQGVETQYF,TGTGCCAGCAGAACGAACGGACAGGGCGTAGAGACCCAGTACTTC
TRBV15,-,-,TRBJ2-3,CATSRDPRVSTDTQYF,TGTGCCACCAGCAGAGATCCGAGGGTCAGCACAGATACGCAGTATTTT
TRBV11-2,once,-,TRBJ2-4,CASSLGGGVRNIQYF,TGTGCCAGCAGCCTAGGAGGGGGAGTAAGAAACATTCAGTACTTC
TRBV29-1,-,TRBD2,TRBJ2-1,CSVKAGVNEQFF,TGCAGCGTTAAAGCGGGAGTGAATGAGCAGTTCTTC
TRBV20-1,-,-,TRBJ2-7,CSARDLGQADYEQYF,TGCAGTGCTAGAGATCTCGGGCAGGCCGACTACGAGCAGTACTTC
TRBV7-9,-,TRBD2,TRBJ2-2,CASSAGGNTGELFF,TGTGCCAGCAGCGCGGGAGGGAACACCGGGGAGCTGTTTTTT
TRBV6-2/TRBV6-3,few,-,TRBJ2-5,CATSLLRGETQYF,TGTGCCACCAGTCTCCTCAGAGGAGAGACCCAGTACTTC
TRBV7-9,many,TRBD2,TRBJ2-7,CASSFGTSGSEQYF,TGTGCCAGCAGCTTTGGGACTAGCGGGAGCGAGCAGTACTTC
TRBV7-9,-,-,TRBJ1-2,CASSLEGQGSGYTF,TGTGCCAGCAGCTTAGAGGGGCAGGGGAGTGGCTACACCTTC
TRBV27,many,TRBD2,TRBJ2-1,CASSTPSGSSYNEQFF,TGTGCCAGCAGTACGCCTAGCGGGAGCTCCTACAATGAGCAGTTCTTC
TRBV12-3/TRBV12-4,-,-,TRBJ2-5,CASGQAGRTQYF,TGTGCCAGCGGACAGGCCGGGAGGACCCAGTACTTC
TRBV5-1,few,TRBD1,TRBJ2-3,CASSSRDRGTDTQYF,TGCGCCAGCAGCTCCCGGGACAGGGGAACAGATACGCAGTATTTT
TRBV20-1,-,-,TRBJ2-5,CSADRQTPRTQYF,TGCAGTGCTGACCGCCAAACCCCGCGGACCCAGTACTTC
TRBV12-3/TRBV12-4,few,TRBD2,TRBJ2-5,CASSLGLASQETQYF,TGTGCCAGCAGTTTGGGACTAGCGAGTCAAGAGACCCAGTACTTC
TRBV20-1,many,-,TRBJ1-3,CSARETGTGNTIYF,TGCAGTGCTAGAGAGACGGGAACGGGAAACACCATATATTTT
TRBV4-3,many,TRBD2,TRBJ2-5,CASSQDSTSGVGETQYF,TGCGCCAGCAGCCAAGATAGTACTAGCGGAGTGGGAGAGACCCAGTACTTC
TRBV7-9,-,-,TRBJ2-5,CASSKYSGVQETQYF,TGTGCCAGCAGCAAATATTCAGGGGTCCAAGAGACCCAGTACTTC
TRBV20-1,few,TRBD2,TRBJ2-7,CSARDETSAAYEQYF,TGCAGTGCTAGAGATGAGACTAGCGCTGCCTACGAGCAGTACTTC
TRBV7-3,-,-,TRBJ2-5,CDSSLTGQETQYF,TGTGACAGCAGCTTGACCGGGCAAGAGACCCAGTACTTC